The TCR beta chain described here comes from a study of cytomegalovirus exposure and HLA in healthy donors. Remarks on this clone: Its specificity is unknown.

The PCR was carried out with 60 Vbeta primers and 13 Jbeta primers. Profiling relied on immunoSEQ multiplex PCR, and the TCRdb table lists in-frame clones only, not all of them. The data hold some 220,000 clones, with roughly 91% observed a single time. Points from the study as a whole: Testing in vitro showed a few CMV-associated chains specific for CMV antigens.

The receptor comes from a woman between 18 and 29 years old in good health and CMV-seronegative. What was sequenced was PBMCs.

CDR3 nucleotide sequence: TGCAGCGTCACACAGGGACTGAACACTGAAGCTTTCTTT. Amino acid sequence: CSVTQGLNTEAFF. The V gene is TRBV29-1, the J gene TRBJ1-1, with D possibly being TRBD1 (6 bases). The CDR3 has 13 amino acids. V dropped 6 bases and J dropped 0 bases, with 11 bases sitting between them. CDR1 is SQVTM and CDR2 is ANQGSEA in the germline V gene.